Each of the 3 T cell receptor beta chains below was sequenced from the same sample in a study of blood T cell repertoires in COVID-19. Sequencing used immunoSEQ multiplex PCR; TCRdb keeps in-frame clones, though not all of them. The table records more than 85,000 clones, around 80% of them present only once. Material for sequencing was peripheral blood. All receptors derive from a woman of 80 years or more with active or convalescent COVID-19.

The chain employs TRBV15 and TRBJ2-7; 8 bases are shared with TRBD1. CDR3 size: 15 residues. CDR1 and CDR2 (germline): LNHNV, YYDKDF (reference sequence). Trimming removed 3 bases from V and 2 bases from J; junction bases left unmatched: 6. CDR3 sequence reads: CATSSRTGTAYEQYF. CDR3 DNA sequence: TGTGCCACCAGCAGCCGGACAGGGACTGCCTACGAGCAGTACTTC.

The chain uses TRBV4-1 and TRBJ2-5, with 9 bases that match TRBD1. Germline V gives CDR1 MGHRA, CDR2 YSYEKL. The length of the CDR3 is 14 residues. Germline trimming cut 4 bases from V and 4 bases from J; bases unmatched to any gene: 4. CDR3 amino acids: CASSLGTGRETQYF. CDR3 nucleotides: TGCGCCAGCAGCCTCGGGACAGGGCGAGAGACCCAGTACTTC.

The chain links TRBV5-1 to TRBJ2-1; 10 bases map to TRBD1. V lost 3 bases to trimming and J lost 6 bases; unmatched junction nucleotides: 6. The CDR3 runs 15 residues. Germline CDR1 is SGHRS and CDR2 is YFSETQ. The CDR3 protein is CASSYGQGGLNEQFF. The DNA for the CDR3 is TGCGCCAGCAGCTATGGACAGGGGGGCCTCAATGAGCAGTTCTTC.